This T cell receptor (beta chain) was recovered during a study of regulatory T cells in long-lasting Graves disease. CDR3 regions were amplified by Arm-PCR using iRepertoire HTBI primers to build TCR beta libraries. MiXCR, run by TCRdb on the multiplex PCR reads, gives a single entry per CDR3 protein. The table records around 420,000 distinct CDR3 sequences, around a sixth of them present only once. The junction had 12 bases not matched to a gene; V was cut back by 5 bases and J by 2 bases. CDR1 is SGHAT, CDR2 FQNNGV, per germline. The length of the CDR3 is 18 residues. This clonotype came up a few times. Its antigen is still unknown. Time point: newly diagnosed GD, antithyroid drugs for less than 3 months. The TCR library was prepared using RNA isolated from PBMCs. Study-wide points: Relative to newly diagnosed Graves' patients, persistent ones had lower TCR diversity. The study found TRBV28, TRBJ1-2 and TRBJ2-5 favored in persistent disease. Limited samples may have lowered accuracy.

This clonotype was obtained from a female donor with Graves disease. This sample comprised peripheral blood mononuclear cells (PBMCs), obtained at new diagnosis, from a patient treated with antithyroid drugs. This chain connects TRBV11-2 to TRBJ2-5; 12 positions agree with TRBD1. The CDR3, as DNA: TGTGCCAGCAGCCCTATCCGCCGGGACAGGGGGCGGCAAGAGACCCAGTACTTC. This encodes CASSPIRRDRGRQETQYF.